This T cell receptor beta chain is drawn from a study of blood T cell repertoires in COVID-19. Under the authors' procedure: It was from reference gene primer amplification that nucleated cell counts were estimated. TCRdb keeps only in-frame clones here, not all; method: immunoSEQ multiplex PCR. V and J calls plus clone size are reproduced from that table; the DNA served to infer D and trimming. The sample contains approximately 160,000 clones, roughly 80% of which appear only once. Sequencing was done on a sample of peripheral blood. This receptor was identified in a man aged 55 to 70 with acute or convalescent COVID-19.

In DNA, the CDR3 is TGTGCCAGCAGTTTGTCCCGGGACACAGATACGCAGTATTTT. It translates to CASSLSRDTDTQYF. The chain recombines TRBV6-2 or TRBV6-3 with TRBJ2-3, with D maybe TRBD2 (5 bases). Deletions cut 4 bases from V and 2 bases from J, with 10 bases between. The V gene's germline CDR1 is MNHEY and CDR2 SVGEGT. The CDR3 totals 14 residues.